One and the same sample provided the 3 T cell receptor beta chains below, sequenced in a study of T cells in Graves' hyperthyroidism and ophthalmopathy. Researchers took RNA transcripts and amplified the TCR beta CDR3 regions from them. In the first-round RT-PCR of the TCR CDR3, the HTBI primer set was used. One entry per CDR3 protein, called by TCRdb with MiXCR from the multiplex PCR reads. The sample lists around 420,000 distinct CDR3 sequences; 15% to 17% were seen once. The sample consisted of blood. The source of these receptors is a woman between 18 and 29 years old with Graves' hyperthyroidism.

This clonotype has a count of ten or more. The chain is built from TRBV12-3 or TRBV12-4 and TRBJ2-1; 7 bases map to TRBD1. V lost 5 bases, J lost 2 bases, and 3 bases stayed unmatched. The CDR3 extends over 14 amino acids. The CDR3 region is CASSRQGAYNEQFF. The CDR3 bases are TGTGCCAGCAGTCGACAGGGAGCCTACAATGAGCAGTTCTTC.

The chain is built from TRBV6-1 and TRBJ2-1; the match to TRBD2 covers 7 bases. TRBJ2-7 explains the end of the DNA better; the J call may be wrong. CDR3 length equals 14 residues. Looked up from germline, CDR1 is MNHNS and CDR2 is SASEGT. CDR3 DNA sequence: TGTGCCGGCTCTAGCGGCCTCTCCTACAATGAGCAGTACTTC. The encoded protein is CAGSSGLSYNEQYF.

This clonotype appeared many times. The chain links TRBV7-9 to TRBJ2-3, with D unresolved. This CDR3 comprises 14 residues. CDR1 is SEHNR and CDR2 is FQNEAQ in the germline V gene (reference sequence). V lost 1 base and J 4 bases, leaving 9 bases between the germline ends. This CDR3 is CASSLEGGADTQYF. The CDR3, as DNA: TGTGCCAGCAGCTTAGAAGGTGGGGCAGATACGCAGTATTTT.